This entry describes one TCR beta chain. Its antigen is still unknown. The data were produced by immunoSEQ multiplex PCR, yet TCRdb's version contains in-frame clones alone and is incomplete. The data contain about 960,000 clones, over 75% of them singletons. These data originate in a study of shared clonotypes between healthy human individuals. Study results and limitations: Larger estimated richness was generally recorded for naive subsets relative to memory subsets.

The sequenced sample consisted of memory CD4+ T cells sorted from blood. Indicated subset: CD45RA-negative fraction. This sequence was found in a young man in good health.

This chain's CDR3 is CAWSSGQDNSPLHF. The CDR3 nucleotides read TGTGCCTGGAGTAGTGGTCAGGATAATTCACCCCTCCACTTT. The chain is built from TRBV30 and TRBJ1-6, with D uncertain. This CDR3 region has 14 residues. The germline gives CDR1 GTSNPN, CDR2 SVGIG (reference sequence). Deletions cut 2 bases from V and 5 bases from J, with 10 bases between.